What follows are 11 T cell receptor beta chains derived from one specimen sequenced in a study of tissue T cells after allogeneic stem cell transplantation. The table came from immunoSEQ multiplex PCR; TCRdb's copy has only in-frame clones and leaves some out. Of about 6,300 clones listed, just under 70% are singletons. The sequenced sample was tissue from the stomach, obtained at autopsy. The receptors derive from a woman aged 18 to 55 with breast cancer.

The J gene is TRBJ2-6, the V gene TRBV13; 7 bases fit TRBD1. The CDR3 totals 17 residues. Looked up from germline, CDR1 is PRHDT and CDR2 is FYEKMQ (reference sequence). V dropped 5 bases and J dropped 0; count of bases not matched to a gene: 7. CDR3 bases: TGTGCCAGCAGCAGATGGACAGGAGACTCTGGGGCCAACGTCCTGACTTTC. This gives the protein CASSRWTGDSGANVLTF.

This clone was seen once. The V call is TRBV13, the J call TRBJ2-4; the match to TRBD1 covers 8 bases. With V trimmed by 4 bases and J by 5 bases, 7 bases remained unmatched. CDR1 is PRHDT and CDR2 is FYEKMQ in the germline V gene (reference sequence). There are 15 residues in the CDR3. CDR3 residues: CASSSGQGAQNIQYF. Here the CDR3 DNA reads TGTGCCAGCAGCTCCGGACAGGGAGCACAAAACATTCAGTACTTC.

J is TRBJ2-3 and V is TRBV5-1, with 10 bases matching TRBD2. This CDR3 has 16 amino acids. Looked up from germline, CDR1 is SGHRS and CDR2 is YFSETQ. V trimming: 4 bases; J trimming: 9 bases; junction bases outside the gene matches: 14. CDR3 in DNA: TGCGCCAGCAGCGGGTCTAGCGGGGGCGCGCCGGGCACGCAGTATTTT. It is translated as CASSGSSGGAPGTQYF.

By sample fraction, this clone is medium-sized (0.01 to 0.1%). The J gene is TRBJ2-7, the V gene TRBV4-1; D possibly corresponds to TRBD2 (5 bases). V gave up 4 bases and J gave up 0 bases, with 13 bases separating them. The length of the CDR3 is 15 residues. Per the germline V gene, CDR1 is MGHRA and CDR2 is YSYEKL. In nucleotides, the CDR3 is TGCGCCAGCAGCCTAGGACTCCTGAGCTCCTACGAGCAGTACTTC. This encodes CASSLGLLSSYEQYF.

This clone was counted a few times. The chain couples TRBV27 to TRBJ2-1; TRBD2 aligns across 12 bases. Trimming at V came to 3 bases and at J to 6 bases, leaving 9 bases not matched to a gene. The germline CDR1 and CDR2 sequences are MNHEY and SMNVEV (reference sequence). CDR3 length equals 17 residues. The CDR3 nucleotides read TGTGCCAGCAGTTTGCGGACTAGCGGGATAACAACCAATGAGCAGTTCTTC. Amino acids: CASSLRTSGITTNEQFF.

This clone was observed a single time. The rearrangement links TRBV27 to TRBJ2-2; D not certain. The length of the CDR3 is 17 residues. The V gene lost 0 bases and the J gene lost 3 bases, with 14 bases spanning the gap. Germline V CDR1 and CDR2: MNHEY, SMNVEV (reference sequence). In DNA, the CDR3 is TGTGCCAGCAGTTTATCCTCGGAGTGGTGGGACACCGGGGAGCTGTTTTTT. It specifies CASSLSSEWWDTGELFF.

The chain combines TRBV11-2 with TRBJ2-7; 7 positions agree with TRBD1. Per germline, CDR1 SGHAT and CDR2 FQNNGV. Trimming cost V 5 bases and J 3 bases; bases outside gene matches: 4. This CDR3 is built from 13 residues. The CDR3: CASSTSGGYEQYF. In DNA form, the CDR3 reads TGTGCCAGCAGCACCTCAGGGGGCTACGAGCAGTACTTC.

The chain links TRBV6-5 to TRBJ1-1; TRBD1 agrees at 12 bases. The CDR3 has 15 amino acids. Looked up from germline, CDR1 is MNHEY and CDR2 is SVGAGI. The DNA of the CDR3 is TGTGCAACCGGGACAGGGGGCTCGGTCGGGACTGAAGCTTTCTTT. It codes for CATGTGGSVGTEAFF.

By sample share, this clone is medium-sized. Other DNA sequences of this sample code for an identical CDR3. The genes are TRBV6-4 and TRBJ2-2; no firm D call. Germline V lookup: CDR1 MRHNA, CDR2 SNTAGT. V gave up 2 bases and J gave up 3 bases, with 4 bases separating them. The CDR3 contains 13 residues. The CDR3 DNA reads TGTGCCAGCAGTGACAGGGACACCGGGGAGCTGTTTTTT. Translating gives CASSDRDTGELFF.

This rearrangement joins TRBV9 to TRBJ2-6, with unresolved D. Per germline, CDR1 SGDLS and CDR2 YYNGEE. The length of the CDR3 is 15 residues. V gave up 2 bases and J gave up 0 bases, with 6 bases separating them. The CDR3 loop is CASSVYNSGANVLTF. DNA of the CDR3: TGTGCCAGCAGCGTTTATAACTCTGGGGCCAACGTCCTGACTTTC. Full variable domain (rest looked up from reference TRBV9 and TRBJ2-6): DSGVTQTPKHLITATGQRVTLRCSPRSGDLSVYWYQQSLDQGLQFLIQYYNGEERAKGNILERFSAQQFPDLHSELNLSSLELGDSALYFCASSVYNSGANVLTFGAGSRLTVL.

This rearrangement joins TRBV30 to TRBJ2-5; TRBD2 agrees at 7 bases. The ends lost 3 bases at V and 5 bases at J; junction bases unmatched: 6. This CDR3 is built from 13 residues. Germline assignment: CDR1 GTSNPN and CDR2 SVGIG (reference sequence). CDR3 in DNA: TGTGCCTGGAGACGACTAGCTGGGGAGACCCAGTACTTC. Its protein is CAWRRLAGETQYF.